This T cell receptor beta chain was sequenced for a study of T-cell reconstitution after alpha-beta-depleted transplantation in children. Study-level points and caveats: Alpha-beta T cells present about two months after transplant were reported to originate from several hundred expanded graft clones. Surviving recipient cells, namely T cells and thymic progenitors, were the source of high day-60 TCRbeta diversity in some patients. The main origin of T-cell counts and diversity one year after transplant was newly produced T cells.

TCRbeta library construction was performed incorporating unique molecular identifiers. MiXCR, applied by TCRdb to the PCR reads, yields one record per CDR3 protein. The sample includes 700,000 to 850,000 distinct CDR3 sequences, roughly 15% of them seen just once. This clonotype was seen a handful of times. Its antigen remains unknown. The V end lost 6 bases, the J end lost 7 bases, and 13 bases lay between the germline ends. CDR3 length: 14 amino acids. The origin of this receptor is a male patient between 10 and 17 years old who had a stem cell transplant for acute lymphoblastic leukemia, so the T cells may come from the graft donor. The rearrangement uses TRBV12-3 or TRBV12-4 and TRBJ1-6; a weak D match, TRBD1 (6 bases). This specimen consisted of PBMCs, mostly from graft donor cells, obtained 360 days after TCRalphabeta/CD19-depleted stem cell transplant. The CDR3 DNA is TGTGCCAGCAGAAGACCGGGGGCGAATTCACCCCTCCACTTT. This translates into CASRRPGANSPLHF.